The 18 T cell receptor beta chains presented below share a single source sample, sequenced in a study of siplizumab effects on memory and regulatory T cells (dated by TCRdb to between 2018 and 2021). The library was built by means of the immunoSEQ multiplex PCR assay. TCRdb stores this immuneACCESS table with in-frame sequences only. Part of the clones is absent; in the studies checked, under half of the shortfall reflects unresolved V genes, and no reason is known for the rest. Counted in this sample were approximately 84,000 clones; approximately 95% of them appeared once. Together, the top ten hold under 20% of the sample. Sequencing was carried out using CD8+ T cells sorted from blood. The source of these receptors is a human donor in good health.

In regard to this clone: This specimen includes other DNA sequences encoding the same CDR3. The rearrangement links TRBV7-8 to TRBJ2-1, with D perhaps assigned TRBD1 or TRBD2 (5 bases each). The CDR3 is 15 amino acids. Deletions cut 5 bases from V and 0 bases from J, with 11 bases between. Germline CDR1 SGHVS, CDR2 FQNEAQ. The CDR3 loop reads CASSPGPSSYNEQFF. The CDR3 nucleotides read TGTGCCAGCAGCCCGGGACCTAGCTCCTACAATGAGCAGTTCTTC.

The rearrangement joins TRBV28 to TRBJ2-3, with a possible D match to TRBD2 (5 bases). Trimming removed 6 bases from V and 5 bases from J, with 18 bases in between. Germline V CDR1 and CDR2: MDHEN, SYDVKM. This CDR3 has 15 amino acids. Here the CDR3 reads CASRPTLRGLDTQYF. In DNA form, the CDR3 reads TGTGCCAGCAGACCAACCCTCCGGGGATTAGATACGCAGTATTTT. Variable domain in full (rest from reference TRBV28 and TRBJ2-3): DVKVTQSSRYLVKRTGEKVFLECVQDMDHENMFWYRQDPGLGLRLIYFSYDVKMKEKGDIPEGYSVSREKKERFSLILESASTNQTSMYLCASRPTLRGLDTQYFGPGTRLTVL.

J is TRBJ2-2 and V is TRBV6-5; TRBD2 aligns across 8 bases. Germline trimming cut 0 bases from V and 4 bases from J; bases unmatched to any gene: 4. Germline V gene lookup returns CDR1 MNHEY and CDR2 SVGAGI. The CDR3 is 16 residues long. CDR3 sequence (DNA): TGTGCCAGCAGTTACTCGAGACTAGCGAGCACCGGGGAGCTGTTTTTT. Its translation: CASSYSRLASTGELFF.

The rearrangement links TRBV27 to TRBJ2-5, with 7 bases identical to TRBD2. Germline V gene sequence: CDR1 MNHEY, CDR2 SMNVEV (reference sequence). V was pared by 5 bases and J by 0 bases, with 6 bases of the junction left unmatched. The CDR3 is 15 amino acids. The CDR3 loop reads CASSPAGVNQETQYF. The CDR3 DNA is TGTGCCAGCAGTCCTGCGGGGGTAAACCAAGAGACCCAGTACTTC.

The chain combines TRBV19 with TRBJ2-5; no definite D call. CDR1 LNHDA and CDR2 SQIVND come from the germline V gene (reference sequence). Trimming removed 3 bases at V and 0 bases at J, with 5 bases between. The CDR3 is 13 amino acids. CDR3 bases: TGTGCCAGTAGTATCAGCTACCAAGAGACCCAGTACTTC. Its protein is CASSISYQETQYF.

The table lists this clone with a count of one. The gene calls are TRBV7-9 and TRBJ2-4; D is uncertain. The CDR3 runs 15 residues. Trimming shortened V by 5 bases and J by 0 bases, and 11 bases separated the two germline ends. Germline V gene lookup returns CDR1 SEHNR and CDR2 FQNEAQ (reference sequence). CDR3 residues: CASSNWSGAKNIQYF. CDR3 nucleotide sequence: TGTGCCAGCAGCAACTGGTCCGGAGCCAAAAACATTCAGTACTTC. The whole variable domain, filled in from reference TRBV7-9 and TRBJ2-4, reads DTGVSQNPRHKITKRGQNVTFRCDPISEHNRLYWYRQTLGQGPEFLTYFQNEAQLEKSRLLSDRFSAERPKGSFSTLEIQRTEQGDSAMYLCASSNWSGAKNIQYFGAGTRLSVL.

The V call is TRBV5-4, the J call TRBJ1-1, with 8 bases lining up with TRBD1. The CDR3 covers 14 residues. Germline values: CDR1 SGHNT, CDR2 YYREEE (reference sequence). J lost 6 bases, V lost 4 bases, and 8 bases had no gene match. For the CDR3, the DNA is TGTGCCAGCAGCCCCTTGCAACAGGGGGCTGAAGCTTTCTTT. Translation gives CASSPLQQGAEAFF.

This clone was seen a few times. The rearrangement links TRBV19 to TRBJ2-1; 14 bases are shared with TRBD2. Germline-derived CDR1 and CDR2 are LNHDA and SQIVND (reference sequence). V was clipped by 9 bases and J by 8 bases; unmatched bases: 6. The length of the CDR3 is 14 residues. The CDR3 loop is CASGLAGGLDEQFF. In DNA form, the CDR3 reads TGTGCCAGCGGACTAGCGGGAGGTCTGGATGAGCAGTTCTTC.

The chain has TRBV29-1 and TRBJ1-2; a weak D match, TRBD1 (5 bases). The germline V gene encodes CDR1 SQVTM and CDR2 ANQGSEA. This CDR3 is built from 13 residues. V was shortened by 6 bases and J by 8 bases, with 19 bases between the two germline ends. The CDR3 here is CSVPKEGQKGYTF. The CDR3, as DNA: TGCAGCGTCCCAAAAGAGGGGCAAAAAGGCTACACCTTC.

The chain carries TRBV19 and TRBJ1-5; 10 bases are a match to TRBD1. The CDR3 runs to 15 residues. CDR1 and CDR2 (germline): LNHDA, SQIVND (reference sequence). The ends lost 5 bases at V and 5 bases at J; junction bases unmatched: 6. CDR3 nucleotides: TGTGCCAGTAGTGCCCAGACAGGGGGCTATCAGCCCCAGCATTTT. Translated: CASSAQTGGYQPQHF.

This chain links TRBV6-5 with TRBJ1-3; no clear D gene. The CDR3 totals 16 residues. Germline values: CDR1 MNHEY, CDR2 SVGAGI. Trimming cost V 1 base and J 0 bases, with 10 bases left between them. The CDR3 coding sequence is TGTGCCAGCAGTTACTTCTACCAAACCTCTGGAAACACCATATATTTT. Its translation: CASSYFYQTSGNTIYF.

This chain links TRBV7-3 with TRBJ2-2; D is uncertain. V was clipped by 3 bases and J by 4 bases, with 3 bases between them. CDR1 is SGHTA and CDR2 is FQGTGA in the germline V gene. The CDR3 covers 12 residues. The CDR3 protein is CASSFGTGELFF. The CDR3 DNA reads TGTGCCAGCAGCTTTGGCACCGGGGAGCTGTTTTTT.

The rearrangement links TRBV9 to TRBJ1-2; unclear D gene. The CDR3 spans 9 residues. The V and J ends lost 5 bases and 8 bases respectively, with 4 bases between them. Germline V gene data show CDR1 as SGDLS and CDR2 as YYNGEE. In nucleotides, the CDR3 is TGTGCCAGCAGGGCGGGCTACACCTTC. Its translation is CASRAGYTF.

The rearrangement links TRBV18 to TRBJ2-7; maybe TRBD2 (6 bases). Germline V gene sequence: CDR1 KGHSH, CDR2 LQKENI. This CDR3 has 14 amino acids. The V gene lost 6 bases and the J gene lost 2 bases, with 14 bases spanning the gap. The CDR3, as DNA: TGTGCCAGCTCCCACGGGACTTCCACCTACGAGCAGTACTTC. Amino acid sequence: CASSHGTSTYEQYF.

The chain couples TRBV7-3 to TRBJ2-3; no clear D. Trimming removed 0 bases from V and 6 bases from J, with 10 bases in between. The CDR3 is 14 amino acids. The germline CDR1 and CDR2 sequences are SGHTA and FQGTGA. The CDR3 DNA reads TGTGCCAGCAGCTTAACGGGCCCAGGCGATACGCAGTATTTT. This translates into CASSLTGPGDTQYF.

The rearrangement joins TRBV29-1 to TRBJ1-1; no clear D gene. With 7 bases removed from V and 6 bases from J, the gap between germline ends came to 18 bases. The CDR3 length is 13 residues. The germline V gene encodes CDR1 SQVTM and CDR2 ANQGSEA. CDR3 in amino acids: CSDWSGEAAEAFF. In DNA form, the CDR3 reads TGCAGCGACTGGAGTGGGGAGGCGGCTGAAGCTTTCTTT. The variable domain in full, with the rest retrieved from reference TRBV29-1 and TRBJ1-1, is SAVISQKPSRDICQRGTSLTIQCQVDSQVTMMFWYRQQPGQSLTLIATANQGSEATYESGFVIDKFPISRPNLTFSTLTVSNMSPEDSSIYLCSDWSGEAAEAFFGQGTRLTVV.

This chain joins TRBV27 and TRBJ2-1, with TRBD1 matching 7 bases. Per the germline V gene, CDR1 is MNHEY and CDR2 is SMNVEV (reference sequence). V lost 2 bases, J lost 8 bases, and 6 bases stayed unmatched. There are 14 residues in the CDR3. CDR3 amino acids: CASSLQTGWYEQFF. CDR3 in DNA: TGTGCCAGCAGTTTACAGACAGGGTGGTATGAGCAGTTCTTC.

The rearrangement links TRBV19 to TRBJ1-1, with D perhaps matching TRBD1 (6 bases). This CDR3 has 13 residues. Trimming cost V 10 bases and J 4 bases, with 16 bases left between them. Germline V lookup: CDR1 LNHDA, CDR2 SQIVND (reference sequence). The CDR3 region is CATRRGPGTEAFF. CDR3 bases: TGTGCCACCCGTCGGGGGCCGGGCACTGAAGCTTTCTTT.